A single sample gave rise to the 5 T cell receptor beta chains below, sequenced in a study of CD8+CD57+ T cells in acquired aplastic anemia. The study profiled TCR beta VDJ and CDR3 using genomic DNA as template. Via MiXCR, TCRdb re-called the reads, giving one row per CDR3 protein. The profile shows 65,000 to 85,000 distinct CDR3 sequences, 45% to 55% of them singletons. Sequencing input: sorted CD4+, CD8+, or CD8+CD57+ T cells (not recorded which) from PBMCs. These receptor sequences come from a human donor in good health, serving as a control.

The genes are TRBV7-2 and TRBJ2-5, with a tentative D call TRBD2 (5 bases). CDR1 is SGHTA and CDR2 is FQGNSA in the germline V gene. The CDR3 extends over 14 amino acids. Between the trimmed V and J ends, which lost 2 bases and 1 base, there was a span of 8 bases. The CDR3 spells CASSLSTSQETQYF. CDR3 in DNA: TGTGCCAGCAGCTTAAGCACTAGCCAAGAGACCCAGTACTTC.

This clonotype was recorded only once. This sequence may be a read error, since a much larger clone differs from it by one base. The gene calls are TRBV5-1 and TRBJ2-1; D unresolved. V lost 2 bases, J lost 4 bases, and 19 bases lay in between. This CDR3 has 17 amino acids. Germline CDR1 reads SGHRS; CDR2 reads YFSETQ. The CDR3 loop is CASSFPPSEPKYNEQFF. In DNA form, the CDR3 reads TGCGCCAGCAGCTTTCCGCCTTCCGAGCCCAAATACAATGAGCAGTTCTTC. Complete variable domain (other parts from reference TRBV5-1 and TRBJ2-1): KAGVTQTPRYLIKTRGQQVTLSCSPISGHRSVSWYQQTPGQGLQFLFEYFSETQRNKGNFPGRFSGRQFSNSRSEMNVSTLELGDSALYLCASSFPPSEPKYNEQFFGPGTRLTVL.

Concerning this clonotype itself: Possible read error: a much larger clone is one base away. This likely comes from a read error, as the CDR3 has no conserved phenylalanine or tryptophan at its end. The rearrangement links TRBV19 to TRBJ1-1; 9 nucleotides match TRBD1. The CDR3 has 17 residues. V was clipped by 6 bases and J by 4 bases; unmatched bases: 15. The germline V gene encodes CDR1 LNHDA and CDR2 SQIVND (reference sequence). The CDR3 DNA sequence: TGTGCCAGTAGCGCAAAGGGACAGGGCAACATGAGCACTGAAGCTTTCCTT. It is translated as CASSAKGQGNMSTEAFL.

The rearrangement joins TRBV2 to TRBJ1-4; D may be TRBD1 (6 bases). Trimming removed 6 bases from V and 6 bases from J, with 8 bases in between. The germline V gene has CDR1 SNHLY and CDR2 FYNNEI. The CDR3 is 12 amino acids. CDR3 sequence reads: CASRYRDEKLFF. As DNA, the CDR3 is TGTGCCAGCAGGTACAGGGATGAAAAACTGTTTTTT.

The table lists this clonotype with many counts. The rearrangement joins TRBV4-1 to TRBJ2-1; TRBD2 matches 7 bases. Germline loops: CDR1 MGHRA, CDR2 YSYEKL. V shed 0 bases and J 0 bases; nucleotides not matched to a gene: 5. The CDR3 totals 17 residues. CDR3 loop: CASSQDERDYSYNEQFF. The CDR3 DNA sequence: TGCGCCAGCAGCCAAGATGAGCGGGACTACTCCTACAATGAGCAGTTCTTC.